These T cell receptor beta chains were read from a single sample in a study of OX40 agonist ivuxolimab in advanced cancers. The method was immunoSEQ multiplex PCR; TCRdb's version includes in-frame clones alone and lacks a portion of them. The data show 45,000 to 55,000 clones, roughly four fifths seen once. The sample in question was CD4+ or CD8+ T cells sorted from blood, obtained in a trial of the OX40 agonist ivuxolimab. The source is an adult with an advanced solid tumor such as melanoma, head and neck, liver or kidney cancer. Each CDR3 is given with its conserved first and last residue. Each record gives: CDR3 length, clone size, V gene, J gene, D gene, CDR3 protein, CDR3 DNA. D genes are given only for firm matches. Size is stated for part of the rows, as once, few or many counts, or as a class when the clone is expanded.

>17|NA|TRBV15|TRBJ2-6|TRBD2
CATSRETSGRGANVLTF
TGTGCCACCAGCAGAGAAACTAGCGGGAGGGGGGCCAACGTCCTGACTTTC
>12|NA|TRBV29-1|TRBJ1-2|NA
CSVRQTNYGYTF
TGCAGCGTAAGACAGACTAACTATGGCTACACCTTC
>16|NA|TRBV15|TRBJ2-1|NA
CATSRDRAGLGNEQFF
TGTGCCACCAGCAGAGACAGGGCGGGATTGGGCAATGAGCAGTTCTTC
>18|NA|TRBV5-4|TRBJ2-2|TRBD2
CASSFTGGSISNTGELFF
TGTGCCAGCAGCTTTACGGGAGGCTCAATTTCGAACACCGGGGAGCTGTTTTTT
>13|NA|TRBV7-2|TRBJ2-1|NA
CASSNPRADEQFF
TGTGCCAGCAGCAACCCTCGGGCGGACGAGCAGTTCTTC
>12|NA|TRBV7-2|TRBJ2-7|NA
CASSLDRGEQYF
TGTGCCAGCAGCTTGGACCGAGGCGAGCAGTACTTC
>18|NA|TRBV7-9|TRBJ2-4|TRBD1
CASSLARDRALAKNIQYF
TGTGCCAGCAGCTTAGCACGTGACAGGGCACTAGCCAAAAACATTCAGTACTTC
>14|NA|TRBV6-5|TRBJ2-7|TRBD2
CASRGLAGTYEQYF
TGTGCCAGCAGAGGACTAGCGGGTACTTACGAGCAGTACTTC
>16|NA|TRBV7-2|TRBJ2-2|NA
CASSRNGGTNTGELFF
TGTGCCAGCAGCCGGAACGGCGGCACGAACACCGGGGAGCTGTTTTTT
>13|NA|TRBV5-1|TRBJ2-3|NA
CASSPLGSDTQYF
TGCGCCAGCAGCCCCTTGGGGTCCGATACGCAGTATTTT
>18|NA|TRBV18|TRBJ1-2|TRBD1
CASSPPDILQGAFYGYTF
TGTGCCAGCTCACCACCGGATATTCTCCAGGGGGCATTCTATGGCTACACCTTC
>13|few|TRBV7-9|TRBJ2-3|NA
CASSSSRTDTQYF
TGTGCCAGCAGCTCCAGTCGCACAGATACGCAGTATTTT
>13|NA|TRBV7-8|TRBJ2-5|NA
CASRGPEGETQYF
TGTGCCAGCCGGGGGCCGGAGGGAGAGACCCAGTACTTC
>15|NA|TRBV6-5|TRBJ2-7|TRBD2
CASRKGLADTYEQYF
TGTGCCAGCAGAAAGGGACTAGCGGATACCTACGAGCAGTACTTC
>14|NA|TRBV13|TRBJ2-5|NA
CASSSHGVQETQYF
TGTGCCAGCAGCTCCCATGGTGTCCAAGAGACCCAGTACTTC
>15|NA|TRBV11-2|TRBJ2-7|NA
CASSPFGTSPYEQYF
TGTGCCAGCAGCCCTTTCGGGACCAGCCCCTACGAGCAGTACTTC
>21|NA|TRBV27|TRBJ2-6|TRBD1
CASSPSRLGQGVLSGANVLTF
TGTGCCAGCAGTCCCTCTCGATTGGGACAGGGGGTCCTGTCTGGGGCCAACGTCCTGACTTTC
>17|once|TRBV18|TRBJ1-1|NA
CASSPQGEVSLNTEAFF
TGTGCCAGCTCACCACAGGGGGAGGTTAGTTTGAACACTGAAGCTTTCTTT
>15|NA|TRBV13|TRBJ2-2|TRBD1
CASSPEGQGSGELFF
TGTGCCAGCAGCCCCGAGGGACAGGGATCCGGGGAGCTGTTTTTT
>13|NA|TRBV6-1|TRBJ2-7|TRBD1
CASSLTGSYEQYF
TGTGCCAGCAGCCTGACAGGGTCCTACGAGCAGTACTTC
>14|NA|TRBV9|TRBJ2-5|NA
CASSVAGDQETQYF
TGTGCCAGCAGCGTAGCCGGGGATCAAGAGACCCAGTACTTC
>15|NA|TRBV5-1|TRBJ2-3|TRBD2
CASSYVGGFTDTQYF
TGCGCCAGCAGCTACGTCGGGGGGTTCACAGATACGCAGTATTTT
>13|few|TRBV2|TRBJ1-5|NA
CASSGDINQPQHF
TGTGCCAGCAGTGGGGACATAAATCAGCCCCAGCATTTT
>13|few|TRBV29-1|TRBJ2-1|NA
CSVVLREQLEQFF
TGCAGCGTTGTTCTACGGGAGCAGCTTGAGCAGTTCTTC
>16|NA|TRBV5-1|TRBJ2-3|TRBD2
CASSGGLAGSTDTQYF
TGCGCCAGCAGCGGGGGACTAGCGGGCAGCACAGATACGCAGTATTTT
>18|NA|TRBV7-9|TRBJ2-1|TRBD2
CASSPSGGGLTLYNEQFF
TGTGCCAGCAGCCCCTCGGGAGGGGGGCTCACTTTATACAATGAGCAGTTCTTC
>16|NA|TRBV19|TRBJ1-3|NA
CASSILRAASGNTIYF
TGTGCCAGTAGTATTCTCAGGGCCGCCTCTGGAAACACCATATATTTT
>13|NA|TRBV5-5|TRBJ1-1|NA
CASSFEGYTEAFF
TGTGCCAGCAGCTTCGAGGGCTACACTGAAGCTTTCTTT
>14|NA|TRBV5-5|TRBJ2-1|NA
CASSGGDLWDEQFF
TGTGCCAGCTCAGGAGGGGACCTATGGGATGAGCAGTTCTTC
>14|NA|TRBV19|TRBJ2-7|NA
CATRRDPSSYEQYF
TGTGCCACCCGACGTGATCCGAGCTCCTACGAGCAGTACTTC
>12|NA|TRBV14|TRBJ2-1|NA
CASSQSSASPFF
TGTGCCAGCAGCCAATCTTCGGCTAGCCCGTTCTTC
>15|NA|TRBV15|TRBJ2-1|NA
CATSRDRSGDNEQFF
TGTGCCACCAGCAGAGATAGAAGTGGGGACAATGAGCAGTTCTTC
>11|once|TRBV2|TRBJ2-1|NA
CASRGGTEQFF
TGTGCCAGCAGGGGAGGCACTGAGCAGTTCTTC
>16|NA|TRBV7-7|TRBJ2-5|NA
CASSRSARGGAGDQHF
TGTGCCAGCAGCCGTTCCGCGAGGGGTGGTGCTGGTGACCAGCACTTC
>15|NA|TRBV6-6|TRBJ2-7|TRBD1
CASRDRGEGDHEQYF
TGTGCCAGCAGGGACAGGGGAGAGGGGGATCACGAGCAGTACTTC
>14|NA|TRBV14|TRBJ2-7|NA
CASSVQGGSYEQYF
TGTGCCAGCAGCGTACAGGGAGGTTCATACGAGCAGTACTTC
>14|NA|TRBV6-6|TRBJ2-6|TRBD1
CASSRGSGANVLTF
TGTGCCAGCAGCAGGGGGTCCGGGGCCAACGTCCTGACTTTC
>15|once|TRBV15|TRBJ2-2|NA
CATSRGRANTGELFF
TGTGCCACCAGCCGCGGGCGCGCGAACACCGGGGAGCTGTTTTTT
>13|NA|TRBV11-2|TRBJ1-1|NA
CASSFSSNTEAFF
TGTGCCAGCAGCTTCTCTAGTAACACTGAAGCTTTCTTT
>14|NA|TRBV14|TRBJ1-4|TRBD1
CASSQGTGGEKLFF
TGTGCCAGCAGCCAAGGGACAGGGGGTGAAAAACTGTTTTTT
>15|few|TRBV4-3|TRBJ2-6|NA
CASSQAWLGANVLTF
TGCGCCAGCAGCCAAGCCTGGCTCGGGGCCAACGTCCTGACTTTC
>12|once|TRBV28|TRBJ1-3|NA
CASSVFGNTIYF
TGTGCCAGCAGCGTATTTGGAAACACCATATATTTT
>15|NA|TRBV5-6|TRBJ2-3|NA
CASSWGVGRGDTQYF
TGTGCCAGCAGCTGGGGCGTGGGGCGAGGAGATACGCAGTATTTT